Below are 12 T cell receptor beta chains sequenced from a single sample in a study of vaccination and CD4 T cells after COVID-19. Their antigen targets remain unknown. Treatment specified: approximately nine-day PBMC culture with coronavirus spike peptide pools or control peptides (ViraFEST assay). An Oncomine TCR Beta short-read assay was used to sequence the DNA from cultured CD4+ T cells. TCRdb passed the PCR reads through MiXCR, listing each CDR3 protein once. The profile covers 9,000 to 15,000 distinct CDR3 sequences, with approximately 60% appearing a single time and 13% taken by the ten largest. The sample was CD4+ T cells from blood, cultured in vitro. These receptors came from a human donor who had recovered from COVID-19.

The sample holds a few counts of this clonotype. A junction end diverges from the germline sequence, so it may reflect a read error. In nucleotides, the CDR3 is TGCGCAGTAGCGGCCGACGGCGGGCCCCAGCATTTT. Its protein product is CAVAADGGPQHF. The gene calls are TRBV19 and TRBJ1-5; unclear D gene. The CDR3 has 12 amino acids. Germline V gene sequence: CDR1 LNHDA, CDR2 SQIVND (reference sequence).

The rearrangement links TRBV7-2 to TRBJ2-7; 11 bases match TRBD1. Germline V gene lookup returns CDR1 SGHTA and CDR2 FQGNSA. The CDR3 runs to 15 residues. V lost 3 bases, J lost 3 bases, and 4 bases stayed unmatched. The CDR3 is CASSFTGTGGYEQYF. Here the CDR3 DNA reads TGTGCCAGCAGCTTTACCGGGACAGGGGGCTACGAGCAGTACTTC. The complete variable domain, with remaining parts taken from reference TRBV7-2 and TRBJ2-7, reads GAGVSQSPSNKVTEKGKDVELRCDPISGHTALYWYRQSLGQGLEFLIYFQGNSAPDKSGLPSDRFSAERTGGSVSTLTIQRTQQEDSAVYLCASSFTGTGGYEQYFGPGTRLTVT.

This chain connects TRBV4-2 to TRBJ2-7; 13 positions match TRBD2. CDR1 is LGHNA, CDR2 YNFKEQ, per germline. The length of the CDR3 is 16 residues. After removal of 4 bases from V and 7 bases from J, the junction contained 10 bases not matched to a gene. In DNA, the CDR3 is TGTGCCAGCAGCCGCGGGACTAGCGGGATTTTAGGGGAGCAGTACTTC. Translating it yields CASSRGTSGILGEQYF.

This clonotype turned up a few times. This chain uses TRBV20-1 with TRBJ2-6, with 7 bases that match TRBD1. The V and J ends lost 1 base and 0 bases, in that order; junction bases with no gene match: 3. In germline, CDR1 is DFQATT, CDR2 SNEGSKA (reference sequence). CDR3 length: 16 amino acids. The DNA of the CDR3 is TGCAGTGCTAGAGTGACAGGGCACTCTGGGGCCAACGTCCTGACTTTC. Amino acid sequence: CSARVTGHSGANVLTF.

CDR3 protein: CASSLMTGSLPTEAFF. CDR3 nucleotides: TGTGCCAGCAGCTTAATGACAGGGAGTTTGCCCACTGAAGCTTTCTTT. V usage is TRBV7-9 and J usage is TRBJ1-1, with 7 bases fitting TRBD1. V was clipped by 2 bases and J by 4 bases; unmatched bases: 10. The length of the CDR3 is 16 residues. In germline, CDR1 is SEHNR, CDR2 FQNEAQ (reference sequence).

V gene TRBV30 combines with J gene TRBJ2-4; a weak D match, TRBD1 (6 bases). V lost 5 bases to trimming and J lost 8 bases, with 19 bases between them. The CDR3 sequence is 14 residues long. CDR1 and CDR2 (germline): GTSNPN, SVGIG (reference sequence). CDR3 loop: CAWGPGTPDHIQYF. CDR3 nucleotides: TGTGCCTGGGGTCCCGGGACACCCGACCACATTCAGTACTTC.

The chain couples TRBV12-3 or TRBV12-4 to TRBJ1-2; D gene ambiguous. V dropped 4 bases and J dropped 4 bases, with 13 bases sitting between them. The length of the CDR3 is 14 residues. The CDR3 sequence is CASSSRHFSYGYTF. The CDR3 coding sequence is TGTGCCAGCAGTTCCCGACATTTCTCCTATGGCTACACCTTC.

The chain couples TRBV2 to TRBJ2-7; D unresolved. Germline V CDR1 and CDR2: SNHLY, FYNNEI. The CDR3 has 11 residues. V lost 4 bases and J 2 bases, leaving 3 bases between the germline ends. The CDR3 protein is CASSGPYEQYF. The CDR3 DNA follows: TGTGCCAGCAGTGGTCCCTACGAGCAGTACTTC.

The V gene is TRBV4-1, the J gene TRBJ1-2; tentative D call: TRBD1 (5 bases). The germline V and J ends were trimmed by 3 bases and 2 bases, with 13 bases remaining between them. The CDR3 is 15 residues long. Germline V gives CDR1 MGHRA, CDR2 YSYEKL. CDR3 sequence reads: CASSHPGTANYGYTF. The CDR3 DNA follows: TGCGCCAGCAGCCACCCCGGGACGGCAAACTATGGCTACACCTTC.

This clonotype was detected a few times. The rearrangement links TRBV2 to TRBJ1-1; perhaps TRBD1 as D (5 bases). Germline V lookup: CDR1 SNHLY, CDR2 FYNNEI. Trimming pared 6 bases from V and 3 bases from J, leaving 17 bases between. CDR3 length: 15 residues. This chain's CDR3 is CASRKQGLGDTEAFF. The DNA for the CDR3 is TGTGCCAGCAGGAAACAAGGGCTGGGGGACACTGAAGCTTTCTTT.

The V call is TRBV7-8, the J call TRBJ2-7; the D gene is possibly TRBD2 (5 bases). The CDR3 loop spans 14 amino acids. Trimming took off 3 bases at V and 2 bases at J, with 11 bases between the two ends. Per germline, CDR1 SGHVS and CDR2 FQNEAQ. The CDR3 sequence is CASSLRLTTYEQYF. CDR3 bases: TGTGCCAGCAGCTTGCGACTAACGACCTACGAGCAGTACTTC.

This clonotype was detected only a few times. This chain connects TRBV6-5 to TRBJ1-5; D is unresolved. The V gene lost 4 bases and the J gene lost 5 bases, with 6 bases spanning the gap. The CDR3 sequence is 12 residues long. Germline assignment: CDR1 MNHEY and CDR2 SVGAGI. The CDR3 reads CASSSGDQPQHF. CDR3 nucleotide sequence: TGTGCCAGCAGTTCCGGGGATCAGCCCCAGCATTTT.